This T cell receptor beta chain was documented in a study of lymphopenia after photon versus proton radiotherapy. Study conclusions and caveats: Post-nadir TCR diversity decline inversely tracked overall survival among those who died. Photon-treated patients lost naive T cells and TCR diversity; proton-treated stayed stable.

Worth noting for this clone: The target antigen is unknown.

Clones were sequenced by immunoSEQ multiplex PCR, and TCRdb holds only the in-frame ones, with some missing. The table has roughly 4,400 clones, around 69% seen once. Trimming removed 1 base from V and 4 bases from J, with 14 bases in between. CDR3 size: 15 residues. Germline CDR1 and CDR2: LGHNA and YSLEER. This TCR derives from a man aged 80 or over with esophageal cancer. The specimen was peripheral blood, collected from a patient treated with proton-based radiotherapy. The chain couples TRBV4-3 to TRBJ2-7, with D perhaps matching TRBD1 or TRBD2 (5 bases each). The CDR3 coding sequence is TGCGCCAGCAGCCAAGGTAGGGACCTAGGATACGAGCAGTACTTC. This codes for CASSQGRDLGYEQYF.